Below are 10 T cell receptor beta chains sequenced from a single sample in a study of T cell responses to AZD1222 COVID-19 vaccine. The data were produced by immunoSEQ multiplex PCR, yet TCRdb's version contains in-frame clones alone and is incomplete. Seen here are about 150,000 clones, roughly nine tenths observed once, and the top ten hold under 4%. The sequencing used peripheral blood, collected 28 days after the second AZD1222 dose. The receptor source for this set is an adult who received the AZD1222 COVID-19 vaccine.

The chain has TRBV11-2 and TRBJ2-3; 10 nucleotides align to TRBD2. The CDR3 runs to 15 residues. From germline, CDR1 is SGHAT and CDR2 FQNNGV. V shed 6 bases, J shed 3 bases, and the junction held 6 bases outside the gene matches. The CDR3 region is CASRPSGRGTDTQYF. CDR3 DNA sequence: TGTGCCAGCAGACCCAGCGGGAGGGGTACAGATACGCAGTATTTT.

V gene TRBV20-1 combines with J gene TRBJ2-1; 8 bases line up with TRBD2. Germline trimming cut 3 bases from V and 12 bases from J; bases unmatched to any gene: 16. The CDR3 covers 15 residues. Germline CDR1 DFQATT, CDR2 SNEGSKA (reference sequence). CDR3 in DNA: TGCAGTGCTAGTCTTGCGAGCGGGGGCCAAAAGGTGCAGTTCTTC. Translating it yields CSASLASGGQKVQFF.

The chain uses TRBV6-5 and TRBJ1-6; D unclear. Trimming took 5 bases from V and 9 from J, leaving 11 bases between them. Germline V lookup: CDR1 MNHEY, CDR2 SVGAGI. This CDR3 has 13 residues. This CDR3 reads CASSPTMGSPLHF. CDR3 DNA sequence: TGTGCCAGCAGTCCCACCATGGGTTCACCCCTCCACTTT.

DNA for the CDR3: TGCGCCAGCAGCTTGCGGCTAGCGGGAGGGGATACGAACACCGGGGAGCTGTTTTTT. Protein: CASSLRLAGGDTNTGELFF. The rearrangement links TRBV5-1 to TRBJ2-2; 12 bases are shared with TRBD2. V lost 1 base, J lost 0 bases, and 7 bases stayed unmatched. The CDR3 spans 19 residues. Germline CDR1 SGHRS, CDR2 YFSETQ.

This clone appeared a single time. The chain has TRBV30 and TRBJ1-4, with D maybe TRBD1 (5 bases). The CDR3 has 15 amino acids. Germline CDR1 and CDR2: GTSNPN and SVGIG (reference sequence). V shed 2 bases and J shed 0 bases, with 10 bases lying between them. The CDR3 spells CAWSPGTSTNEKLFF. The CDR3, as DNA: TGTGCCTGGAGTCCCGGGACCTCAACTAATGAAAAACTGTTTTTT. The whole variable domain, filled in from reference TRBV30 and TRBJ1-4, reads SQTIHQWPATLVQPVGSPLSLECTVEGTSNPNLYWYRQAAGRGLQLLFYSVGIGQISSEVPQNLSASRPQDRQFILSSKKLLLSDSGFYLCAWSPGTSTNEKLFFGSGTQLSVL.

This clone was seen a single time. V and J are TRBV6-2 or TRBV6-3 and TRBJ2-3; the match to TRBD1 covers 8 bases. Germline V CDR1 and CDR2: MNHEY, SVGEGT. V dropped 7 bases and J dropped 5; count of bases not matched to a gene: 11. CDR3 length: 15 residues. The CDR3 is CASIPDRVLGDTQYF. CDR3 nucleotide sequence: TGTGCCAGCATCCCGGACAGGGTACTCGGAGATACGCAGTATTTT.

Here the CDR3 reads CASTRTGGGYEQYF. CDR3 bases: TGTGCCAGCACCCGGACAGGGGGCGGGTACGAGCAGTACTTC. J is TRBJ2-7 and V is TRBV28; 11 positions match TRBD1. This CDR3 contains 14 residues. V was clipped by 7 bases and J by 4 bases; unmatched bases: 6. Germline assignment: CDR1 MDHEN and CDR2 SYDVKM.

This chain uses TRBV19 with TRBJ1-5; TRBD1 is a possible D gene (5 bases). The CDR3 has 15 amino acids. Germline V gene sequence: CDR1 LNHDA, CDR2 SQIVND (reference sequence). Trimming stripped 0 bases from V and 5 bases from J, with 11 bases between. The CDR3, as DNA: TGTGCCAGTAGTATAGACGGGGGACCTGATCAGCCCCAGCATTTT. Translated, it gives CASSIDGGPDQPQHF.

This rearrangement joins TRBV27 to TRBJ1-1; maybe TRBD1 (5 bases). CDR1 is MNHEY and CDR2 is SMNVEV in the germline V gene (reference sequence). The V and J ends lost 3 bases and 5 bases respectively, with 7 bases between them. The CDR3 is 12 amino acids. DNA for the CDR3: TGTGCCAGCAGTTTCCAGGGTACTGAAGCTTTCTTT. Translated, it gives CASSFQGTEAFF.

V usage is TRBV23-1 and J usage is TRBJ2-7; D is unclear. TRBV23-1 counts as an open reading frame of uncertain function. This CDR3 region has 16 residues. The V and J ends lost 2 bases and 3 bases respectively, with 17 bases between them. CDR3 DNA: TGCGCCAGCAGTCAACTAGGCCGACCACCCGGCTACGAGCAGTACTTC. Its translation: CASSQLGRPPGYEQYF.